These 26 T cell receptor beta chains share one sample of origin, sequenced in a study of T cells in women clearing cervical HPV infection. Method: immunoSEQ multiplex PCR; TCRdb's copy keeps in-frame clones and lacks some. The repertoire table contains around 24,000 clones. Material: blood buffy coat. The receptors shown here come from a woman aged 18-70 years with a cervical HPV16 infection that either progressed to CIN3+ or cleared (not recorded which).

Comments on this clone: The read ends 3 residues early relative to the CDR3; the germline J gene fills the gap. J is TRBJ2-1 and V is TRBV5-8; D perhaps matches TRBD2 (6 bases). Germline CDR1 reads SGHTS; CDR2 reads YDEGEE. The CDR3 is made up of 12 amino acids. The germline V and J ends were trimmed by 6 bases and 4 bases, with 8 bases remaining between them. The part of the CDR3 DNA that was read is TGTGCCAGCATGGGGGGATACAATGAG. Its translation is CASMGGYNE. The full CDR3 reads CASMGGYNEQFF.

With respect to this clone: The CDR3 end is not reached by the read, which stops 3 residues before it; the germline J gene fills it in. The rearrangement joins TRBV5-5 to TRBJ1-5; 7 bases align to TRBD1. The CDR3 consists of 15 residues. With 4 bases clipped from V and 5 bases from J, the junction kept 9 bases outside the gene matches. Germline CDR1 and CDR2: SGHKS and YYEKEE (reference sequence). CDR3 loop: CASSQPDRADQPQHF. CDR3 bases read: TGTGCCAGCAGCCAACCTGACAGGGCAGATCAGCCC.

CDR3 sequence reads: CSVETGGAGQPQHF. Partial CDR3 DNA: TGCAGCGTCGAGACAGGGGGCGCAGGGCAGCCC. This chain joins TRBV29-1 and TRBJ1-5; the match to TRBD1 covers 10 bases. The CDR3 end falls 3 residues outside the read, so it is completed with the germline J gene. V shed 6 bases and J 7 bases; nucleotides not matched to a gene: 9. CDR3 length: 14 amino acids. Germline V gives CDR1 SQVTM, CDR2 ANQGSEA.

About this clone: The read gets to within 3 residues of the CDR3 end, and the germline J gene fills in the rest. The chain joins TRBV7-2 to TRBJ2-3; 8 bases are shared with TRBD1. Trimming cost V 3 bases and J 2 bases; bases outside gene matches: 4. The CDR3 is 15 amino acids. In germline, CDR1 is SGHTA, CDR2 FQGNSA. The DNA read from the CDR3 is TGTGCCAGCAGCTTGGGACAGGTATACACAGATACG. Translation gives CASSLGQVYTDT. The entire CDR3 is CASSLGQVYTDTQYF.

For this clone: The read stops 3 residues short of the end of the CDR3; the missing end is completed from the germline J gene. The chain links TRBV28 to TRBJ1-2, with TRBD1 matching over 10 bases. Germline CDR1 MDHEN, CDR2 SYDVKM. V lost 10 bases to trimming and J lost 5 bases; unmatched junction nucleotides: 10. The CDR3 length is 14 residues. Partial CDR3 DNA: TGTGCCACCTGGGACAGGGGATTTAATTATGGC. Translated, it gives CATWDRGFNYG. In full, the CDR3 is CATWDRGFNYGYTF.

To note about this clone: The read ends 3 residues shy of where the CDR3 ends; the end is completed using the germline J gene. The V gene is TRBV12-3 or TRBV12-4, the J gene TRBJ2-7; 9 bases fit TRBD1. The CDR3 extends over 14 amino acids. Trimming took 5 bases from V and 2 from J; bases not matched to a gene: 4. The sequenced part of the CDR3 DNA is TGTGCCAGCAGTCCGGGACAGGGACCCTACGAG. It translates to CASSPGQGPYE. From start to end, the CDR3 is CASSPGQGPYEQYF.

With regard to this clone: The read ends 3 residues early relative to the CDR3; the germline J gene fills the gap. This rearrangement joins TRBV7-9 to TRBJ2-2; TRBD2 is a possible D gene (6 bases). The germline V gene encodes CDR1 SEHNR and CDR2 FQNEAQ (reference sequence). V lost 6 bases, J lost 9 bases, and 17 bases lay in between. This CDR3 comprises 14 residues. Incomplete CDR3 DNA: TGTGCCAGCAGGCACCCTTCTAGCGCCAGGGAG. Amino acid sequence: CASRHPSSARE. The full CDR3 protein is CASRHPSSARELFF.

Worth noting for this clone: One junction end does not reproduce the germline sequence, and a read error may be involved. The sequenced CDR3 bases are TGTTCCAGCAACGGGGGATGGGAGACG. As protein: CSSNGGWET. The whole CDR3 protein reads CSSNGGWETQYF. This chain uses TRBV7-9 with TRBJ2-3, with D possibly TRBD2 on 6 matching bases. The read ends 3 residues shy of where the CDR3 ends; the end is completed using the germline J gene. The CDR3 runs 12 residues. The germline V gene encodes CDR1 SEHNR and CDR2 FQNEAQ (reference sequence).

Of note for this clone: The missing CDR3 end, 3 residues past where the read stops, is filled in from the germline J gene. The chain links TRBV14 to TRBJ1-1; TRBD1 agrees at 8 bases. The V gene's germline CDR1 is SGHDN and CDR2 FVKESK. The CDR3 length is 13 residues. J gave up 3 bases and V 6 bases, and 3 bases lay outside the gene matches. This CDR3 reads CASRGQGYTEAFF. The sequenced CDR3 bases are TGTGCCAGCAGAGGACAGGGCTACACTGAA.

On this clone: The read finishes 3 residues shy of the CDR3 end, and the germline J gene is used to complete it. The chain couples TRBV2 to TRBJ1-2, with D possibly matching TRBD1 (6 bases). Germline V CDR1 and CDR2: SNHLY, FYNNEI. The CDR3 is 14 residues long. Trimming removed 1 base from V and 4 bases from J, with 10 bases in between. Partial CDR3 DNA: TGTGCCAGCAGTGAAGACAGGGTGGGCTATGGC. Protein product: CASSEDRVGYG. The whole CDR3 protein reads CASSEDRVGYGYTF.

A note on this clone: The read terminates 3 residues ahead of where the CDR3 ends, so the germline J gene completes it. The J gene is TRBJ1-1, the V gene TRBV5-4, with D possibly TRBD1 on 5 matching bases. V was clipped by 4 bases and J by 1 base, with 17 bases between them. Germline loops: CDR1 SGHNT, CDR2 YYREEE (reference sequence). The CDR3 covers 16 residues. The CDR3 loop reads CASSGGGRGRNTEAFF. CDR3 DNA, as far as it was read: TGTGCCAGCAGCGGGGGGGGGAGGGGCCGGAACACTGAA.

With respect to this clone: The CDR3 is cut off 3 residues early in the read; its end comes from the germline J gene. The chain has TRBV7-9 and TRBJ1-2, with 12 bases matching TRBD1. V lost 5 bases and J lost 6; bases outside the gene matches: 7. The CDR3 spans 15 residues. The V gene's germline CDR1 is SEHNR and CDR2 FQNEAQ (reference sequence). CDR3 DNA (partial): TGTGCCAGCAGCCTTTGGGACAGGGGGCAGAATGGC. Residues: CASSLWDRGQNG. The full CDR3 sequence reads CASSLWDRGQNGYTF.

Regarding this clone: The observed sequence ends 3 residues before the CDR3 terminus, with the missing tail filled in from the germline J gene. The V gene is TRBV7-9, the J gene TRBJ2-3; a possible D gene is TRBD1 (6 bases). The CDR3 has 13 residues. The germline gives CDR1 SEHNR, CDR2 FQNEAQ (reference sequence). CDR3 DNA (partial): TGTGCCAGCAGCCGGCAGGGGTCGGAGACG. Protein product: CASSRQGSET. The whole CDR3 reads CASSRQGSETQYF. The entire variable domain, with the rest obtained from reference TRBV7-9 and TRBJ2-3, is as follows: DTGVSQNPRHKITKRGQNVTFRCDPISEHNRLYWYRQTLGQGPEFLTYFQNEAQLEKSRLLSDRFSAERPKGSFSTLEIQRTEQGDSAMYLCASSRQGSETQYFGPGTRLTVL.

The DNA read from the CDR3 is TGCAGTGCTAGCCGACAGGGGGCAGGAGATACG. This sequence encodes CSASRQGAGDT. The CDR3 reads in full as CSASRQGAGDTQYF. The genes are TRBV20-1 and TRBJ2-3; TRBD1 aligns across 10 bases. The CDR3 end is not reached by the read, which stops 3 residues before it; the germline J gene fills it in. The CDR3 consists of 14 residues. The germline V gene encodes CDR1 DFQATT and CDR2 SNEGSKA (reference sequence). V dropped 3 bases and J dropped 5; count of bases not matched to a gene: 5.

To note about this clone: Read data end 3 residues before the CDR3 end; the end is taken from the germline J gene. This sequence joins TRBV7-6 and TRBJ1-1, with D unresolved. This CDR3 comprises 13 residues. Germline lookup yields CDR1 SGHVS and CDR2 FNYEAQ. V was trimmed by 4 bases and J by 1 base, leaving 7 bases between them. CDR3 bases read: TGTGCCAGCAGCTCAGATACGAACACTGAA. Translated, it gives CASSSDTNTE. The CDR3 in its entirety is CASSSDTNTEAFF.

As for this clone: Read sequence stops 3 residues before the CDR3 end, and the germline J gene provides the missing end. The rearrangement links TRBV5-1 to TRBJ2-7; D is possibly TRBD1 (6 bases). The CDR3 covers 16 residues. V was shortened by 0 bases and J by 2 bases, with 15 bases between the two germline ends. The germline gives CDR1 SGHRS, CDR2 YFSETQ. The covered CDR3 bases are TGCGCCAGCAGCTTGGCTTCTACAGGGCTCGCCTACGAG. Residues: CASSLASTGLAYE. The entire CDR3 protein reads CASSLASTGLAYEQYF.

Concerning this clone: The DNA ends 3 residues before the CDR3 does, and the rest of the CDR3 is filled in from the germline J gene. This sequence joins TRBV5-1 and TRBJ1-6; the D is unclear. The germline CDR1 and CDR2 sequences are SGHRS and YFSETQ. The CDR3 consists of 17 residues. V was shortened by 0 bases and J by 2 bases, with 12 bases between the two germline ends. The covered CDR3 bases are TGCGCCAGCAGCTTGGAAGACCGCGGAGCCTATAATTCACCC. Its translation is CASSLEDRGAYNSP. The whole CDR3 is CASSLEDRGAYNSPLHF.

With respect to this clone: The read is 3 residues too short to cover the CDR3 end, so that end is filled in from the germline J gene. This sequence joins TRBV30 and TRBJ2-1, with TRBD2 matching 13 bases. CDR3 length: 21 amino acids. Germline V lookup: CDR1 GTSNPN, CDR2 SVGIG (reference sequence). V was pared by 3 bases and J by 6 bases, with 23 bases of the junction left unmatched. The CDR3 here is CAWRGSYTSGGAFGGVNEQFF. Partial CDR3 DNA: TGTGCCTGGAGGGGAAGTTACACTAGCGGGGGGGCTTTCGGGGGTGTCAATGAG.

As concerns this clone: Sequencing ends 3 residues short of the CDR3 end; the germline J gene provides the rest. The chain is built from TRBV2 and TRBJ1-5, with a weak D call TRBD1 (5 bases). Trimming removed 5 bases at V and 0 bases at J, with 17 bases between. From germline, CDR1 is SNHLY and CDR2 FYNNEI. This CDR3 is built from 17 residues. The CDR3 DNA, read in part, is TGTGCCAGCAGTCCTATCGATGACAGATATAGCAATCAGCCC. This sequence encodes CASSPIDDRYSNQP. The full CDR3 sequence reads CASSPIDDRYSNQPQHF.

Concerning this clone: The read falls 3 residues short of the CDR3 end, and the missing part is taken from the germline J gene. The chain couples TRBV5-1 to TRBJ2-3; 8 bases fit TRBD2. The CDR3 is 15 amino acids. The germline V gene encodes CDR1 SGHRS and CDR2 YFSETQ. Losses at the gene ends were 4 bases for V and 3 bases for J; bases not matched to a gene: 7. Here the CDR3 reads CASSGGLALTDTQYF. CDR3 DNA, as far as it was read: TGCGCCAGCAGCGGCGGACTAGCCCTAACAGATACG. Filled out from reference TRBV5-1 and TRBJ2-3, the complete variable domain reads KAGVTQTPRYLIKTRGQQVTLSCSPISGHRSVSWYQQTPGQGLQFLFEYFSETQRNKGNFPGRFSGRQFSNSRSEMNVSTLELGDSALYLCASSGGLALTDTQYFGPGTRLTVL.

On this clone itself: The DNA ends 3 residues before the CDR3 does, and the rest of the CDR3 is filled in from the germline J gene. The gene calls are TRBV6-7 and TRBJ2-7; a weak D match, TRBD2 (7 bases). TRBV6-7 counts as an open reading frame of uncertain function. Trimming took 5 bases from V and 5 from J, leaving 25 bases between them. CDR3 length: 17 residues. The CDR3 here is CASSPMRGGERVDEQYF. CDR3 DNA (partial): TGTGCCAGCAGTCCCATGAGGGGGGGGGAGAGGGTTGACGAG.

To note about this clone: Read data end 3 residues before the CDR3 end; the end is taken from the germline J gene. This rearrangement joins TRBV11-2 to TRBJ1-6; 7 bases agree with TRBD1. Looked up from germline, CDR1 is SGHAT and CDR2 is FQNNGV. V trimming: 5 bases; J trimming: 10 bases; junction bases outside the gene matches: 8. The CDR3 contains 14 residues. CDR3 DNA (partial): TGTGCCAGCAGCCTCCACAGGGGTGGATCACCC. Translating it yields CASSLHRGGSP. The whole CDR3 protein is CASSLHRGGSPLHF. The full variable domain, rest sourced from reference TRBV11-2 and TRBJ1-6, is EAGVAQSPRYKIIEKRQSVAFWCNPISGHATLYWYQQILGQGPKLLIQFQNNGVVDDSQLPKDRFSAERLKGVDSTLKIQPAKLEDSAVYLCASSLHRGGSPLHFGNGTRLTVT.

Regarding this clone: The read halts 3 residues ahead of the CDR3 end, with the missing end drawn from the germline J gene. The gene calls are TRBV29-1 and TRBJ1-3; D is undetermined. This CDR3 comprises 14 residues. Trimming left V 3 bases short and J 2 bases short, with 11 bases between. The germline gives CDR1 SQVTM, CDR2 ANQGSEA. Incomplete CDR3 DNA: TGCAGCGTTGACGGGGAAGTAGCTGGAAACACC. Protein product: CSVDGEVAGNT. The CDR3 as a whole reads CSVDGEVAGNTIYF.

On this clone itself: The read comes to an end 3 residues before the CDR3 does, leaving the germline J gene to fill in the end. J is TRBJ1-2 and V is TRBV18; TRBD1 aligns across 9 bases. Germline-derived CDR1 and CDR2 are KGHSH and LQKENI. Trimming cost V 3 bases and J 4 bases; bases outside gene matches: 6. The CDR3 is 15 amino acids. The CDR3 DNA, read in part, is TGTGCCAGCTCACCTGACGGGACAGGGATCTATGGC. Translation: CASSPDGTGIYG. From start to end, the CDR3 is CASSPDGTGIYGYTF.

The part of the CDR3 DNA that was read is TGTGCCAGCAGCGTAGGTACTACAAGCCCCCAAGAGACC. Amino acids: CASSVGTTSPQET. The entire CDR3 sequence reads CASSVGTTSPQETQYF. The gene calls are TRBV9 and TRBJ2-5, with D unclear. The sequenced fragment ends 3 residues before the CDR3 boundary, so the rest is inferred from the germline J gene. The V gene lost 0 bases and the J gene lost 1 base, with 13 bases spanning the gap. Germline CDR1 and CDR2: SGDLS and YYNGEE. The CDR3 totals 16 residues.

With regard to this clone: The read ends 3 residues early relative to the CDR3; the germline J gene fills the gap. The rearrangement uses TRBV20-1 and TRBJ1-5; 8 bases match TRBD1. This CDR3 comprises 14 residues. J lost 5 bases, V lost 5 bases, and 8 bases had no gene match. Germline CDR1 and CDR2: DFQATT and SNEGSKA (reference sequence). Incomplete CDR3 DNA: TGCAGTGCTGGCAGGGGGCGAACATATCAGCCC. Amino acid sequence: CSAGRGRTYQP. The full CDR3 protein reads CSAGRGRTYQPQHF.